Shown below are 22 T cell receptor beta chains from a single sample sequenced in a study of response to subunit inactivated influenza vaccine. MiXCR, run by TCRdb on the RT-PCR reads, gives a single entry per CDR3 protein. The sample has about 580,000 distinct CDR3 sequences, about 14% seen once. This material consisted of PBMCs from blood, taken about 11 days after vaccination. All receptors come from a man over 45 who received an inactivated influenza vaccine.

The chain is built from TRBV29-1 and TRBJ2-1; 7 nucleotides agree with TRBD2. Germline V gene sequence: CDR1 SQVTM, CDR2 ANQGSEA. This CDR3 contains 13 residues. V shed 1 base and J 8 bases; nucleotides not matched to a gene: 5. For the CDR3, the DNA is TGCAGCGTTGAAGGACTAGCTCTCGATGAGCAGTTCTTC. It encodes CSVEGLALDEQFF.

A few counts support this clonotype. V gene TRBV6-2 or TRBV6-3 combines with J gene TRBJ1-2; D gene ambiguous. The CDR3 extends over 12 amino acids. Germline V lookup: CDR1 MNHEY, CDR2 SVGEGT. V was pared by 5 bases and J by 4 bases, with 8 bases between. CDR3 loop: CASSHTGYGYTF. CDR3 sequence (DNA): TGTGCCAGCAGTCACACGGGCTATGGCTACACCTTC.

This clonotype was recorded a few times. The CDR3 region is CASSPRTGVPGELFF. As DNA, the CDR3 is TGTGCCAGCAGCCCCAGGACAGGGGTCCCCGGGGAGCTGTTTTTT. V usage is TRBV7-8 and J usage is TRBJ2-2; 9 nucleotides match TRBD1. V lost 5 bases, J lost 6 bases, and 7 bases stayed unmatched. Germline V CDR1 and CDR2: SGHVS, FQNEAQ. This CDR3 comprises 15 residues.

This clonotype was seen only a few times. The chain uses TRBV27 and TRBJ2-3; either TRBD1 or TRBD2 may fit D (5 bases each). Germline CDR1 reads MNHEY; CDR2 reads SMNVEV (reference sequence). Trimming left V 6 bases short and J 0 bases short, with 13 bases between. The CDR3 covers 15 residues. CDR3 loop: CASSFGTRSTDTQYF. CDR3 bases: TGTGCCAGCAGCTTCGGGACGCGTAGCACAGATACGCAGTATTTT.

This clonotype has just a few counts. The DNA of the CDR3 is TGTGCCAGCACTGTCGGGGCATATCAGCCCCAGCATTTT. Translated, it gives CASTVGAYQPQHF. The chain couples TRBV6-2 or TRBV6-3 to TRBJ1-5, with D possibly TRBD1 on 5 matching bases. The CDR3 totals 13 residues. Germline V gives CDR1 MNHEY, CDR2 SVGEGT. Trimming removed 7 bases at V and 5 bases at J, with 12 bases between.

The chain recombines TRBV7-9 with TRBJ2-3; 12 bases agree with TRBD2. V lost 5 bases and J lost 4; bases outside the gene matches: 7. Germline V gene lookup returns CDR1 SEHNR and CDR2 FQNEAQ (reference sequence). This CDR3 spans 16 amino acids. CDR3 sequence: CASSLGTSGFSDTQYF. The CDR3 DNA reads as TGTGCCAGCAGCCTTGGGACTAGCGGGTTCTCAGATACGCAGTATTTT.

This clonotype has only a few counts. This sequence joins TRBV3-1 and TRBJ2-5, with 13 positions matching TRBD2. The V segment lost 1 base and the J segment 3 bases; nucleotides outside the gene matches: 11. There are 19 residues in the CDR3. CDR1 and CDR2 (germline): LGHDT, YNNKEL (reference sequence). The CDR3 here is CASSQGLLGLAGVKETQYF. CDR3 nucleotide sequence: TGTGCCAGCAGCCAAGGGCTCCTTGGACTAGCGGGGGTTAAAGAGACCCAGTACTTC.

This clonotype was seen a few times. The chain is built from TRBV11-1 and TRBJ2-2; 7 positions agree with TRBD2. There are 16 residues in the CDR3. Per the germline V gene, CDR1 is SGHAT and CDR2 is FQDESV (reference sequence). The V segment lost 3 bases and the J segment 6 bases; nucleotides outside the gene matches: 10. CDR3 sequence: CASSFGGGPEAGELFF. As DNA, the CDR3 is TGTGCCAGCAGCTTTGGGGGAGGGCCGGAAGCCGGGGAGCTGTTTTTT. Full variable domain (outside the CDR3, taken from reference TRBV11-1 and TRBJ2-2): EAEVAQSPRYKITEKSQAVAFWCDPISGHATLYWYRQILGQGPELLVQFQDESVVDDSQLPKDRFSAERLKGVDSTLKIQPAELGDSAMYLCASSFGGGPEAGELFFGEGSRLTVL.

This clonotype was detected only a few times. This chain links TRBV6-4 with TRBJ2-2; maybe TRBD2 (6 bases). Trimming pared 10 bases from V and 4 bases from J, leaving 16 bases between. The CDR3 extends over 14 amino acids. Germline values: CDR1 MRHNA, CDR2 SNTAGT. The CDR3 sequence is CATKPGGGTGELFF. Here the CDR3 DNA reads TGTGCCACCAAACCCGGGGGAGGCACCGGGGAGCTGTTTTTT.

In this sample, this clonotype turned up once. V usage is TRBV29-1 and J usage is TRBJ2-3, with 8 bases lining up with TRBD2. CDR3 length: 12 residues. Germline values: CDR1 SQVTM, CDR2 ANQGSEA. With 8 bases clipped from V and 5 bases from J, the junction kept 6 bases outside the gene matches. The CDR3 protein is CSLGGLGDTQYF. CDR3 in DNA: TGCAGCCTGGGGGGACTAGGAGATACGCAGTATTTT.

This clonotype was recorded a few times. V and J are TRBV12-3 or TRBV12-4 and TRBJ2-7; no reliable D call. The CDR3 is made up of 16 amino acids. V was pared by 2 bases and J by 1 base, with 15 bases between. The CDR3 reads CASSLIVFQASYEQYF. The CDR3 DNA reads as TGTGCCAGCAGTTTAATCGTTTTTCAGGCATCCTACGAGCAGTACTTC.

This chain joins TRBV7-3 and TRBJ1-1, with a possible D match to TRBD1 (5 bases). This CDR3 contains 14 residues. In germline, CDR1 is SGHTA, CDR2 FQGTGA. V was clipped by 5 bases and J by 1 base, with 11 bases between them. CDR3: CASSPGAPNTEAFF. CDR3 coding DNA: TGTGCCAGCAGCCCCGGGGCCCCGAACACTGAAGCTTTCTTT.

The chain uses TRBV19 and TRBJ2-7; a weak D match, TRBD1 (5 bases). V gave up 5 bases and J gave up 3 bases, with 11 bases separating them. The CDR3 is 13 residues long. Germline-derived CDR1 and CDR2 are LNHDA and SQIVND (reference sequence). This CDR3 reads CASSEEGVYEQYF. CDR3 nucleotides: TGTGCCAGTAGTGAAGAAGGGGTCTACGAGCAGTACTTC.

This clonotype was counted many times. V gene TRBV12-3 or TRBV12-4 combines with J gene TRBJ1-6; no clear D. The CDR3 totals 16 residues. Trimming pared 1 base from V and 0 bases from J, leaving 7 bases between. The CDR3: CASSLVAGSYNSPLHF. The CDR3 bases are TGTGCCAGCAGTTTAGTGGCAGGCTCCTATAATTCACCCCTCCACTTT.

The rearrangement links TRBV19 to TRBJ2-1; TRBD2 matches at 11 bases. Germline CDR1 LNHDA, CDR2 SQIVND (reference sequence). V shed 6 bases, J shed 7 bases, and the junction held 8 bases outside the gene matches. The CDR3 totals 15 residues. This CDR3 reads CASSPDSGGANEQFF. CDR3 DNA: TGTGCCAGTAGCCCTGATAGCGGGGGGGCGAATGAGCAGTTCTTC.

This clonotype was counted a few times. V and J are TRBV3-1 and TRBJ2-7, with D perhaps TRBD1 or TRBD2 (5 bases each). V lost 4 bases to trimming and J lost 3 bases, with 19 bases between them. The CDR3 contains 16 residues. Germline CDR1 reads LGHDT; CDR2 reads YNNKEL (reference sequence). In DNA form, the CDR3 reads TGTGCCAGCAGCCCACCACCGGGACGGATGGTCTACGAGCAGTACTTC. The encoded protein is CASSPPPGRMVYEQYF.

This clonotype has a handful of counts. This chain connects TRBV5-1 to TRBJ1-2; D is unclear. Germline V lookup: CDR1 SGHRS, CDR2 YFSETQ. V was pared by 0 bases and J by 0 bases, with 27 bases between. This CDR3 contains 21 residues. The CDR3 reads CASSLDPTITSSPDANYGYTF. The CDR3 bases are TGCGCCAGCAGCTTGGACCCAACAATTACAAGTTCGCCCGATGCTAACTATGGCTACACCTTC.

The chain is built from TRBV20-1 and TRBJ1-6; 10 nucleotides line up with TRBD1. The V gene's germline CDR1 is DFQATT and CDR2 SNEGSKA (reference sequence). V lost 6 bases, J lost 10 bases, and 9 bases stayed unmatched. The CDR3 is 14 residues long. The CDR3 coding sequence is TGCAGTGCCCCACCGGGACAGGGGAGATCACCCCTCCACTTT. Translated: CSAPPGQGRSPLHF.

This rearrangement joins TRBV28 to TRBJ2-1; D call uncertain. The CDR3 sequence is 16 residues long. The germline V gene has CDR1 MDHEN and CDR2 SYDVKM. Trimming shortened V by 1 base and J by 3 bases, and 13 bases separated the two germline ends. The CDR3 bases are TGTGCCAGCAGTTTATACGGCCGCCCCCTCTACAATGAGCAGTTCTTC. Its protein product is CASSLYGRPLYNEQFF.

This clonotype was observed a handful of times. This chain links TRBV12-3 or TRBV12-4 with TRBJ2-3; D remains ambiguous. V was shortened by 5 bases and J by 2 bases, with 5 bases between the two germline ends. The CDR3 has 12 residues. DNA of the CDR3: TGTGCCAGCAGTCAACACACAGATACGCAGTATTTT. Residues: CASSQHTDTQYF.

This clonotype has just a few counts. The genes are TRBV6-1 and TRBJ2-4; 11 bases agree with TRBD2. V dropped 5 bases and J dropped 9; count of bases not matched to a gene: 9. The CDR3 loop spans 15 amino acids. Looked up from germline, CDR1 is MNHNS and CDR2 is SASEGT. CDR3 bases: TGTGCCAGCAGTATGACTAGCGGGATTATGGGCATTCAGTACTTC. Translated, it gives CASSMTSGIMGIQYF.

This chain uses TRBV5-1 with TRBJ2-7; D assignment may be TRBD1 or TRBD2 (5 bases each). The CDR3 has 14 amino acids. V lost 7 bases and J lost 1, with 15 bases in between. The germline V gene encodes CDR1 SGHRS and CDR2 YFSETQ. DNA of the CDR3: TGCGCCAGCCGCCTGGGGGATAGATCCTACGAGCAGTACTTC. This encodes CASRLGDRSYEQYF.